The sequence of this TCR beta chain was determined in a study of T cells in Graves' hyperthyroidism and ophthalmopathy. Points on this clonotype: Its antigen is unidentified. A read error may produce the germline difference seen at one junction end.

Amplification yielded TCR beta CDR3 regions, with RNA transcripts as the source. A first-round RT-PCR of the TCR CDR3 used the HTBI primer set. TCRdb reprocessed the multiplex PCR reads via MiXCR and lists one record per CDR3 protein. The table records 500,000 to 650,000 distinct CDR3 sequences, just under 20% of them present only once. Points from the study as a whole: Most thyroid clonotypes with frequency above 0.001 were detected in blood.

Germline V CDR1 and CDR2: MNHEY, SMNVEV (reference sequence). This CDR3 is 11 amino acids long. This chain connects TRBV27 to TRBJ2-1; D may be TRBD2 (6 bases). Material for sequencing was blood. The sequence was obtained from a man aged 40-49 years with Graves' ophthalmopathy. CDR3 sequence reads: CASGLGREQLF. In DNA, the CDR3 is TGTGCCAGCGGCTTAGGACGGGAGCAGCTCTTC.